Listed below are T cell receptor beta chains from one sample, sequenced in a study of T cell responses to AZD1222 COVID-19 vaccine. TCRdb keeps only in-frame clones here, not all; method: immunoSEQ multiplex PCR. The table has around 99,000 clones, over 80% seen once. This sample comprised peripheral blood, obtained 28 days after the second AZD1222 dose. These receptors came from an adult who received the AZD1222 COVID-19 vaccine. Each CDR3 is given with its conserved first and last residue. Fields, in order: clone size, CDR3 length, D gene, V gene, J gene, CDR3 DNA, CDR3 protein. A D gene is named only where the DNA matches it firmly. Not every row has a clone size; where given, it reads once, few, many or a size class.

>few|14|NA|TRBV14|TRBJ2-7
TGTGCCAGCAGCCAAGATATGAGGGCTCACGAGCAGTACTTC
CASSQDMRAHEQYF
>NA|14|NA|TRBV7-2|TRBJ2-7
TGTGCCAGCAGCTTACAGCCCGGATCCTACGAGCAGTACTTC
CASSLQPGSYEQYF
>once|19|NA|TRBV10-3|TRBJ1-2
TGTGCCATCAGTGAGTCTATCCGGGACATCCGATTAAGGAACTATGGCTACACCTTC
CAISESIRDIRLRNYGYTF
>once|15|TRBD2|TRBV7-6|TRBJ2-1
TGTGCCAGCAGCTTCGCGGGAGGGCCCCACAATGAGCAGTTCTTC
CASSFAGGPHNEQFF
>NA|13|NA|TRBV3-1/TRBV3-2|TRBJ1-2
TGTGCCAGCAGCCAAGGGGTGGGAAGAGGCTACACCTTC
CASSQGVGRGYTF
>NA|15|TRBD1|TRBV27|TRBJ1-5
TGTGCCAGCAGTGCCGGACAGGTCTACAATCAGCCCCAGCATTTT
CASSAGQVYNQPQHF
>once|16|TRBD1|TRBV30|TRBJ1-5
TGTGCCTGGAGTGTTGCAGGGGGCGCGTATGGTCAGCCCCAGCATTTT
CAWSVAGGAYGQPQHF
>NA|15|TRBD2|TRBV3-1/TRBV3-2|TRBJ2-3
TGTGCCAGCAGCCAACCCGGGGGGGGCACAGATACGCAGTATTTT
CASSQPGGGTDTQYF
>NA|16|TRBD1|TRBV5-8|TRBJ2-7
TGTGCCAGCAGCTTGGAAACCGGGACAGGGGGCTACGAGCAGTACTTC
CASSLETGTGGYEQYF
>NA|12|NA|TRBV30|TRBJ1-1
TGTGCCTGGAGTCCGGGGGGCGCTGAAGCTTTCTTT
CAWSPGGAEAFF
>NA|13|NA|TRBV19|TRBJ1-5
TGTGCCAGTAGTATGTTTAGCAATCAGCCCCAGCATTTT
CASSMFSNQPQHF
>NA|15|NA|TRBV19|TRBJ2-7
TGTGCCAGTAGTCCCGAAGGCGAACGGTTCGGCGAGCAGTACTTC
CASSPEGERFGEQYF
>NA|15|NA|TRBV6-5|TRBJ2-7
TGTGCCAGTAGACTCCAGGGGCAGGGCTCGGGCGAGCAGTACTTC
CASRLQGQGSGEQYF
>NA|14|NA|TRBV5-4|TRBJ1-2
TGTGCCAGCAGCATGACCGGTGTTTATTATGGCTACACCTTC
CASSMTGVYYGYTF
>NA|18|NA|TRBV4-1|TRBJ1-3
TGCGCCAGCAGCCAAGAGCTTTTAAGGGCCCGCTCTGGAAACACCATATATTTT
CASSQELLRARSGNTIYF
>NA|12|NA|TRBV7-9|TRBJ1-2
TGTGCCAGCAGCCCCATTCGGTTCGGCTACACCTTC
CASSPIRFGYTF
>once|14|TRBD1|TRBV19|TRBJ1-2
TGTGCCAGTACCTCCCCGGGACAGCTCTATGGCTACACCTTC
CASTSPGQLYGYTF
>NA|15|TRBD2|TRBV29-1|TRBJ2-1
TGCAGCGTGTGGACTAGCGGGAGCTCCTACAATGAGCAGTTCTTC
CSVWTSGSSYNEQFF
>NA|15|TRBD1|TRBV5-1|TRBJ2-7
TGCGCCAGCAGCCTCCGGACAGGGGGCCTCTACGAGCAGTACTTC
CASSLRTGGLYEQYF
>NA|14|NA|TRBV7-9|TRBJ2-5
TGTGCCAGCAGCCCAGTTGTAGGTGGGGAGACCCAGTACTTC
CASSPVVGGETQYF
>NA|14|NA|TRBV7-2|TRBJ2-3
TGTGCCAGCAGCTTAAAAATTTCCCCAGATACGCAGTATTTT
CASSLKISPDTQYF
>NA|15|NA|TRBV28|TRBJ2-1
TGTGCCAGCAGTTTGGAGGGGACGACTAGGGATGAGCAGTTCTTC
CASSLEGTTRDEQFF
>NA|16|TRBD1|TRBV7-8|TRBJ1-1
TGTGCCAGCACCACCTCCTCCGGACAGGGAGGTGCTGAAGCTTTCTTT
CASTTSSGQGGAEAFF
>NA|13|NA|TRBV10-3|TRBJ2-3
TGTGCCACCCTCCGGGGTTTCACAGATACGCAGTATTTT
CATLRGFTDTQYF
>NA|14|TRBD1|TRBV28|TRBJ1-5
TGTGCCAGCAACGAGGGGGCTACCAATCAGCCCCAGCATTTT
CASNEGATNQPQHF
>NA|15|NA|TRBV5-4|TRBJ2-5
TGTGCCAGCAGCTTGGGTCAGCGGGCAGGAGAGACCCAGTACTTC
CASSLGQRAGETQYF
>NA|12|NA|TRBV3-1/TRBV3-2|TRBJ2-5
TGTGCCAGCAGCCAACAGGCAGAGACCCAGTACTTC
CASSQQAETQYF
>few|16|NA|TRBV28|TRBJ2-5
TGTGCCAGCAGCGAGAATAAGAACACAGGGAGGGAGACCCAGTACTTC
CASSENKNTGRETQYF
>NA|13|NA|TRBV4-3|TRBJ1-1
TGCGCCAGCAGCCGTACAGGGTACACTGAAGCTTTCTTT
CASSRTGYTEAFF
>once|12|NA|TRBV9|TRBJ1-6
TGTGCCAGCAGCGGGGGGCGGGGTCCCCTCCACTTT
CASSGGRGPLHF
>NA|13|NA|TRBV4-3|TRBJ2-7
TGCGCCAGCAGCCCTCGGACGGGGGACGAGCAGTACTTC
CASSPRTGDEQYF
>NA|13|NA|TRBV7-9|TRBJ1-1
TGTGCCAGCAGCTTAATTACAGACACTGAAGCTTTCTTT
CASSLITDTEAFF
>NA|17|TRBD1|TRBV9|TRBJ2-2
TGTGCCAGCAGCGGCCCTCGAGGGACAGATAACACCGGGGAGCTGTTTTTT
CASSGPRGTDNTGELFF
>NA|16|NA|TRBV18|TRBJ2-2
TGTGCCAGCTCACCAGGGTCAGGGACCGCGACCGGGGAGCTGTTTTTT
CASSPGSGTATGELFF
>once|16|TRBD2|TRBV5-4|TRBJ2-3
TGTGCCAGCAGCGGTTCGACTAGCGGGACGACAGATACGCAGTATTTT
CASSGSTSGTTDTQYF
>NA|12|NA|TRBV29-1|TRBJ2-3
TGCAGCGTGAAAACCGGGGTTGGTACGCAGTATTTT
CSVKTGVGTQYF
>once|13|NA|TRBV19|TRBJ2-5
TGTGCCAGTAGTATGGGACGGCAAGAGACCCAGTACTTC
CASSMGRQETQYF
>NA|16|NA|TRBV4-2|TRBJ1-4
TGTGCCAGCAGCCAGGACCCAGCTACAACTAATGAAAAACTGTTTTTT
CASSQDPATTNEKLFF
>NA|13|NA|TRBV7-9|TRBJ1-4
TGTGCCAGCAGCTTAGCGGGGAATGAAAAACTGTTTTTT
CASSLAGNEKLFF
>NA|12|NA|TRBV20-1|TRBJ1-2
TGCAGTGCTAGTCCTCTCTCCGGGGGCTACACCTTC
CSASPLSGGYTF
>NA|14|NA|TRBV12-5|TRBJ1-1
TGTGCTAGTGGTTTGGGGGGTGGCTCGGCTGAAGCTTTCTTT
CASGLGGGSAEAFF
>NA|13|NA|TRBV12-5|TRBJ1-3
TGTGCTAGTGGTTTGGTGTCTGGAAACACCATATATTTT
CASGLVSGNTIYF
>few|14|NA|TRBV7-3|TRBJ1-1
TGTGCCAGCAGCTTAGCTGGCATGAACACTGAAGCTTTCTTT
CASSLAGMNTEAFF
>NA|15|NA|TRBV2|TRBJ1-5
TGTGCCAGCAGTGATGACGCAGGGCTCAATCAGCCCCAGCATTTT
CASSDDAGLNQPQHF
>NA|11|NA|TRBV5-6|TRBJ2-1
TGTGCCAGCAGCCAATTCAATGAGCAGTTCTTC
CASSQFNEQFF
>few|13|TRBD2|TRBV28|TRBJ2-4
TGTGCCAGCAGTTTACCAGGGAGGGACATTCAGTACTTC
CASSLPGRDIQYF
>NA|15|NA|TRBV7-9|TRBJ1-2
TGTGCCAGCAGCTTAGAAACAGGGCGGCCATATGGCTACACCTTC
CASSLETGRPYGYTF
>NA|12|NA|TRBV2|TRBJ1-1
TGTGCCAGCAGGGGAAGGAACACTGAAGCTTTCTTT
CASRGRNTEAFF
>NA|15|TRBD1|TRBV27|TRBJ1-5
TGTGCCAGCAGTCCCGACAGGGGGAGCAATCAGCCCCAGCATTTT
CASSPDRGSNQPQHF
>NA|13|NA|TRBV18|TRBJ1-3
TGTGCCAGCTCGGACAGCTCTGGAAACACCATATATTTT
CASSDSSGNTIYF
>NA|13|NA|TRBV18|TRBJ2-1
TGTGCCAGCTCACTTGAGGATTACAATGAGCAGTTCTTC
CASSLEDYNEQFF
>NA|15|NA|TRBV7-3|TRBJ1-1
TGTGCCAGCAGCTTAACGTCCGACCGGGACACTGAAGCTTTCTTT
CASSLTSDRDTEAFF
>NA|15|NA|TRBV7-3|TRBJ1-1
TGTGCCAGCAGCTTAACGCCCGGCACGAACACTGAAGCTTTCTTT
CASSLTPGTNTEAFF
>NA|17|TRBD1|TRBV3-1/TRBV3-2|TRBJ1-6
TGTGCCAGCAGCCCCTTGCGGACAGGGGAGGATAATTCACCCCTCCACTTT
CASSPLRTGEDNSPLHF
>NA|14|TRBD1|TRBV29-1|TRBJ1-1
TGCAGCGCCGCCCCCGGGACAGCTAACACTGAAGCTTTCTTT
CSAAPGTANTEAFF
>NA|12|NA|TRBV5-5|TRBJ2-7
TGTGCCAGCAGCTTGGGGGGGTTCGAGCAGTACTTC
CASSLGGFEQYF
>few|15|TRBD2|TRBV6-2/TRBV6-3|TRBJ2-7
TGTGCCAGCAACCCACTAGCGGGAGATTCCACCGAGCAGTACTTC
CASNPLAGDSTEQYF
>NA|16|NA|TRBV28|TRBJ2-1
TGTGCCAGCAGTTTTTATGGACTAGGGGGAAACAATGAGCAGTTCTTC
CASSFYGLGGNNEQFF
>NA|16|TRBD1|TRBV6-2/TRBV6-3|TRBJ1-1
TGTGCCAGCAGTTACGGGATCCGGGACAGGGTGTTTAGCGCTTTCTTT
CASSYGIRDRVFSAFF
>NA|13|NA|TRBV5-6|TRBJ2-7
TGTGCCAGCAGCCCAGAGCCGACCTACGAGCAGTACTTC
CASSPEPTYEQYF